Shown below are 8 T cell receptor beta chains from a single sample sequenced in a study of shared clonotypes between healthy human individuals. Only in-frame clones appear in the TCRdb table, and some are missing; sequencing was by immunoSEQ multiplex PCR. Of some 2.4 million clones listed, approximately 93% are singletons. The sample was naive CD4+ T cells from PBMCs. Noted subset: CD45RA+ positively selected. These receptors were collected from a man in his late teens or twenties in good health. Some clones in this sample may be carry-over from other donors' samples.

The table lists this clone with a count of one. The chain carries TRBV6-6 and TRBJ2-2, with D possibly called TRBD1 or TRBD2 (5 bases each). V was cut by 0 bases and J by 2 bases, with 10 bases left in between. The CDR3 is 16 amino acids. Germline V lookup: CDR1 MNHNY, CDR2 SVGAGI (reference sequence). For the CDR3, the DNA is TGTGCCAGCAGTTACTCGGGGACCGTAAACACCGGGGAGCTGTTTTTT. This codes for CASSYSGTVNTGELFF.

This chain links TRBV4-3 with TRBJ1-3; the D is unclear. V shed 3 bases and J shed 4 bases, with 10 bases lying between them. The CDR3 is made up of 14 amino acids. Germline assignment: CDR1 LGHNA and CDR2 YSLEER. The CDR3 coding sequence is TGCGCCAGCAGCCAGCAGGCATTCGGAAACACCATATATTTT. Residues: CASSQQAFGNTIYF.

This clone came up once. The gene calls are TRBV6-6 and TRBJ2-7; the D gene is possibly TRBD2 (6 bases). Germline CDR1 reads MNHNY; CDR2 reads SVGAGI (reference sequence). V was cut by 11 bases and J by 2 bases, with 22 bases left in between. CDR3 length equals 15 residues. The CDR3 region has the DNA TGTGCCGGCTCCCCGGGGGAACGGGAAACCTACGAGCAGTACTTC. Translating it yields CAGSPGERETYEQYF.

CDR3 region: CASSPGGTGSYEQYF. The CDR3 bases are TGTGCCAGCAGCCCGGGGGGGACAGGGTCCTACGAGCAGTACTTC. The genes are TRBV28 and TRBJ2-7; D is possibly TRBD1 (9 bases). Trimming shortened V by 6 bases and J by 1 base, and 16 bases separated the two germline ends. Germline CDR1 and CDR2: MDHEN and SYDVKM. CDR3 size: 15 residues.

The chain has TRBV4-2 and TRBJ2-3, with unresolved D. The CDR3 has 15 amino acids. Germline V gene data show CDR1 as LGHNA and CDR2 as YNFKEQ. V was cut by 5 bases and J by 2 bases, with 14 bases left in between. In DNA, the CDR3 is TGTGCCAGCAGCACCAAGATGTCCACCACAGATACGCAGTATTTT. This encodes CASSTKMSTTDTQYF.

V and J are TRBV2 and TRBJ1-4; D is possibly TRBD1 (5 bases). The CDR3 extends over 13 amino acids. V was clipped by 10 bases and J by 8 bases, with 17 bases between them. Germline loops: CDR1 SNHLY, CDR2 FYNNEI. The CDR3 is CAIRPGGREKLFF. For the CDR3, the DNA is TGTGCCATTCGACCGGGGGGGAGAGAAAAACTGTTTTTT.

This chain uses TRBV4-1 with TRBJ1-1; no clear D. The CDR3 is 13 amino acids. Per germline, CDR1 MGHRA and CDR2 YSYEKL. V lost 6 bases, J lost 6 bases, and 14 bases lay in between. CDR3 residues: CASSRAGRAEAFF. In DNA, the CDR3 is TGCGCCAGCAGTCGTGCCGGTAGGGCTGAAGCTTTCTTT.

The chain has TRBV7-9 and TRBJ2-7, with D possibly called TRBD1 or TRBD2 (5 bases each). V gave up 3 bases and J gave up 6 bases, with 12 bases separating them. CDR1 is SEHNR and CDR2 is FQNEAQ in the germline V gene (reference sequence). The CDR3 totals 13 residues. The CDR3 sequence is CASSFAEGSEQYF. CDR3 DNA: TGTGCCAGCAGCTTCGCCGAGGGGAGCGAGCAGTACTTC.